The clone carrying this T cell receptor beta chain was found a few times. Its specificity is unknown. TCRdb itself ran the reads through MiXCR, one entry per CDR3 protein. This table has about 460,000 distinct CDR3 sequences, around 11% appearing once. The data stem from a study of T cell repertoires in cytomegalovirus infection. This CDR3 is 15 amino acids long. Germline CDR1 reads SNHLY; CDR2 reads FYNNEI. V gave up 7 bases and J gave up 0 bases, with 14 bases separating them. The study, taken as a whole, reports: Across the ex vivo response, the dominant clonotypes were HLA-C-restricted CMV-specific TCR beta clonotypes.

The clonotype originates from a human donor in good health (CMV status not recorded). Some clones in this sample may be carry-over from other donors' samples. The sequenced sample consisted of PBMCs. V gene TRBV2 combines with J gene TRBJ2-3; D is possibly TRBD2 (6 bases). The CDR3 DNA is TGTGCCAGCATTCTTTTAGCGGCTAGCACAGATACGCAGTATTTT. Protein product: CASILLAASTDTQYF.